The 9 T cell receptor beta chains given below trace back to one sample, sequenced in a study of siplizumab effects on memory and regulatory T cells. Method: immunoSEQ multiplex PCR; TCRdb's copy keeps in-frame clones and lacks some. The sample records roughly 120,000 clones, just under 95% being singletons. The sequenced sample consisted of CD4+ T cells sorted from blood. These receptors all come from a human donor in good health.

This chain connects TRBV7-2 to TRBJ2-2, with D perhaps matching TRBD2 (6 bases). CDR3 size: 15 residues. Looked up from germline, CDR1 is SGHTA and CDR2 is FQGNSA. V was shortened by 3 bases and J by 0 bases, with 8 bases between the two germline ends. The CDR3 is CASSFGGSNTGELFF. The CDR3 DNA reads TGTGCCAGCAGCTTCGGGGGTTCGAACACCGGGGAGCTGTTTTTT.

This clone was recorded once. The chain employs TRBV5-5 and TRBJ1-6; 7 bases fit TRBD1. This CDR3 contains 14 residues. The germline V gene has CDR1 SGHKS and CDR2 YYEKEE (reference sequence). Trimming removed 0 bases from V and 7 bases from J; junction bases left unmatched: 1. The CDR3 here is CASSLEGGNSPLHF. The DNA of the CDR3 is TGTGCCAGCAGCTTGGAAGGGGGCAATTCACCCCTCCACTTT.

The chain recombines TRBV7-9 with TRBJ2-7, with D uncertain. V was clipped by 4 bases and J by 6 bases, with 13 bases between them. In germline, CDR1 is SEHNR, CDR2 FQNEAQ (reference sequence). The CDR3 has 13 residues. The CDR3 DNA reads TGTGCCAGCAGCTCATACCTGGGTTCCGAGCAGTACTTC. Amino acids: CASSSYLGSEQYF.

This clone was observed a handful of times. The J gene is TRBJ2-3, the V gene TRBV5-1, with D perhaps TRBD2 (5 bases). The CDR3 loop spans 14 amino acids. Trimming stripped 2 bases from V and 2 bases from J, with 9 bases between. Germline-derived CDR1 and CDR2 are SGHRS and YFSETQ. The CDR3 loop reads CASSFERSTDTQYF. CDR3 bases: TGCGCCAGCAGCTTTGAGCGGTCCACAGATACGCAGTATTTT.

V is TRBV6-6 and J is TRBJ2-7; D not certain. Germline V lookup: CDR1 MNHNY, CDR2 SVGAGI (reference sequence). The CDR3 loop spans 11 amino acids. V gave up 5 bases and J gave up 7 bases, with 9 bases separating them. The CDR3 sequence: CASSLLGEQYF. The CDR3 coding sequence is TGTGCCAGCAGTCTGTTGGGAGAGCAGTACTTC.

The CDR3, as DNA: TGCGCCAGCAGTCCAGGTTACGGAAACACCATATATTTT. It translates to CASSPGYGNTIYF. The gene calls are TRBV5-1 and TRBJ1-3; D gene uncertain. The CDR3 extends over 13 amino acids. V lost 5 bases, J lost 4 bases, and 10 bases lay in between. Germline CDR1 is SGHRS and CDR2 is YFSETQ.

The V and J genes are TRBV28 and TRBJ1-1; D not certain. CDR1 MDHEN and CDR2 SYDVKM come from the germline V gene. V was shortened by 10 bases and J by 0 bases, with 18 bases between the two germline ends. This CDR3 is 15 amino acids long. CDR3 DNA: TGTGCCACCAACCCCCGAACCATAATGAACACTGAAGCTTTCTTT. Its protein is CATNPRTIMNTEAFF.

The CDR3 region has the DNA TGTGCCAGCAGCCAATACAGGGGTGGGTCTGGGGCCAACGTCCTGACTTTC. It encodes CASSQYRGGSGANVLTF. The rearrangement joins TRBV7-9 to TRBJ2-6; TRBD1 matches 7 bases. CDR3 size: 17 residues. Per the germline V gene, CDR1 is SEHNR and CDR2 is FQNEAQ (reference sequence). The V and J ends lost 5 bases and 1 base, in that order; junction bases with no gene match: 8.

This clone was observed a single time. For the CDR3, the DNA is TGCAGCGTTGAGCTCAGGGGATCTGAAAAACTGTTTTTT. It yields the protein CSVELRGSEKLFF. The chain links TRBV29-1 to TRBJ1-4; D is possibly TRBD1 (6 bases). Per germline, CDR1 SQVTM and CDR2 ANQGSEA. V lost 3 bases, J lost 7 bases, and 12 bases lay in between. The CDR3 is made up of 13 amino acids.